Listed here is a single T cell receptor beta chain. The antigen is unknown. This record belongs to a study of T cell responses to AZD1222 COVID-19 vaccine. Study findings and constraints: Clonal diversity was possibly underestimated, and the donors were mostly white British, with more females. As reported, nearly half of all spike-specific TCRs target variant regions that are unmutated.

Germline values: CDR1 SGDLS, CDR2 YYNGEE. There are 14 residues in the CDR3. The V end lost 4 bases, the J end lost 3 bases, and 14 bases lay between the germline ends. Sequenced by immunoSEQ multiplex PCR; TCRdb stores in-frame clones only, minus some. The sample lists approximately 68,000 clones; around nine tenths were seen once. The sequence was obtained from an adult in good health. Sample: peripheral blood, taken on day 0 of AZD1222 vaccination. J is TRBJ2-7 and V is TRBV9; D ambiguous. DNA for the CDR3: TGTGCCAGCAGCAGCACAGCGCTAAACTACGAGCAGTACTTC. Translation: CASSSTALNYEQYF.